These T cell receptor beta chains were read from a single sample in a study of OX40 agonist ivuxolimab in advanced cancers. The protocol was immunoSEQ multiplex PCR, while the TCRdb copy is restricted to in-frame clones and leaves out a portion. The sample contains about 89,000 clones, 88% of which appear only once. The source material was CD4+ or CD8+ T cells sorted from blood, sampled in a trial of the OX40 agonist ivuxolimab. Every receptor here comes from an adult with an advanced solid tumor such as melanoma, head and neck, liver or kidney cancer. Both conserved end residues are part of each CDR3. The D gene is left open where the match is weak. Clone size is not always given. Where it is, it says once, few, many or a class for expanded clones.

CDR3 protein: CASSEGGRGAYEQYF
CDR3 DNA: TGTGCCAGCAGTGAAGGGGGCAGGGGGGCCTACGAGCAGTACTTC
D gene: .
J gene: TRBJ2-7
V gene: TRBV6-1
clone size: .

CDR3 protein: CASSPGGGLKKDTQYF
CDR3 DNA: TGCGCCAGCAGCCCCGGGGGGGGGTTAAAAAAAGATACGCAGTATTTT
D gene: TRBD2
J gene: TRBJ2-3
V gene: TRBV5-1
clone size: .

CDR3 protein: CASSQDQQRGGHNEQFF
CDR3 DNA: TGTGCCAGCAGCCAAGATCAGCAGCGGGGGGGCCACAATGAGCAGTTCTTC
D gene: TRBD2
J gene: TRBJ2-1
V gene: TRBV4-2
clone size: .

CDR3 protein: CASSQVVAGGPTDTQYF
CDR3 DNA: TGCGCCAGCAGCCAAGTCGTAGCGGGGGGCCCCACAGATACGCAGTATTTT
D gene: TRBD2
J gene: TRBJ2-3
V gene: TRBV4-1
clone size: .

CDR3 protein: CASRGDRGEKLFF
CDR3 DNA: TGTGCCAGCAGAGGAGACAGGGGCGAAAAACTGTTTTTT
D gene: TRBD1
J gene: TRBJ1-4
V gene: TRBV4-2
clone size: .

CDR3 protein: CASSLDFRQSKQHF
CDR3 DNA: TGTGCCAGCAGCTTAGATTTCAGACAGTCGAAACAGCATTTT
D gene: .
J gene: TRBJ1-5
V gene: TRBV7-2
clone size: .

CDR3 protein: CASSLRGQGGSGANVLTF
CDR3 DNA: TGCGCCAGCAGCTTGCGGGGACAGGGGGGCTCTGGGGCCAACGTCCTGACTTTC
D gene: TRBD1
J gene: TRBJ2-6
V gene: TRBV5-1
clone size: .

CDR3 protein: CSVVVQGGAPGYGYTF
CDR3 DNA: TGCAGCGTTGTGGTGCAGGGGGGGGCGCCGGGCTATGGCTACACCTTC
D gene: TRBD1
J gene: TRBJ1-2
V gene: TRBV29-1
clone size: .

CDR3 protein: CAISETSGVYEQYF
CDR3 DNA: TGTGCCATCAGTGAGACTAGCGGGGTCTACGAGCAGTACTTC
D gene: TRBD2
J gene: TRBJ2-7
V gene: TRBV10-3
clone size: .

CDR3 protein: CASSKDRGGDEKLFF
CDR3 DNA: TGTGCCAGCAGCAAAGACAGGGGAGGGGATGAAAAACTGTTTTTT
D gene: TRBD1
J gene: TRBJ1-4
V gene: TRBV7-9
clone size: .

CDR3 protein: CASSPTGTNEKLFF
CDR3 DNA: TGTGCCAGCAGCCCGACAGGGACTAATGAAAAACTGTTTTTT
D gene: TRBD1
J gene: TRBJ1-4
V gene: TRBV5-4
clone size: .

CDR3 protein: CASSIRGAGEETQYF
CDR3 DNA: TGTGCCAGTAGTATTAGGGGGGCCGGGGAAGAGACCCAGTACTTC
D gene: .
J gene: TRBJ2-5
V gene: TRBV19
clone size: .

CDR3 protein: CASIDRDSGANVLTF
CDR3 DNA: TGTGCCAGTATTGATCGAGACTCTGGGGCCAACGTCCTGACTTTC
D gene: .
J gene: TRBJ2-6
V gene: TRBV19
clone size: .

CDR3 protein: CASSLKGHGYTF
CDR3 DNA: TGTGCCAGCAGCTTAAAGGGCCATGGCTACACCTTC
D gene: .
J gene: TRBJ1-2
V gene: TRBV7-9
clone size: .

CDR3 protein: CASGLDPRGHPSDF
CDR3 DNA: TGTGCTAGTGGTTTGGATCCCCGGGGACACCCCTCAGACTTC
D gene: .
J gene: TRBJ2-7
V gene: TRBV12-5
clone size: .

CDR3 protein: CASSMASSLGNQPQHF
CDR3 DNA: TGTGCCAGTAGTATGGCCAGCTCCCTCGGCAATCAGCCCCAGCATTTT
D gene: .
J gene: TRBJ1-5
V gene: TRBV19
clone size: .

CDR3 protein: CASTNSGTGSHEQYF
CDR3 DNA: TGCGCCAGCACGAATTCAGGGACAGGTTCCCACGAGCAGTACTTC
D gene: TRBD1
J gene: TRBJ2-7
V gene: TRBV23-1
clone size: once

CDR3 protein: CASSKEGRAPYGYTF
CDR3 DNA: TGTGCCAGCAGCAAAGAGGGCAGGGCTCCTTATGGCTACACCTTC
D gene: .
J gene: TRBJ1-2
V gene: TRBV21-1
clone size: .

CDR3 protein: CATAGTSYNEQFF
CDR3 DNA: TGTGCCACCGCTGGGACTAGCTACAATGAGCAGTTCTTC
D gene: TRBD2
J gene: TRBJ2-1
V gene: TRBV10-3
clone size: .

CDR3 protein: CASSSPFSKGLAGGQFF
CDR3 DNA: TGTGCCAGCAGCTCGCCCTTTAGCAAAGGACTAGCGGGGGGACAGTTCTTC
D gene: TRBD2
J gene: TRBJ2-1
V gene: TRBV7-8
clone size: .

CDR3 protein: CASSQSSTGTDTQYF
CDR3 DNA: TGTGCCAGCAGCCAAAGCTCCACCGGCACAGATACGCAGTATTTT
D gene: .
J gene: TRBJ2-3
V gene: TRBV7-3
clone size: once

CDR3 protein: CASSYRGAGPTTEAFF
CDR3 DNA: TGTGCCAGCAGTTACCGAGGAGCAGGGCCGACCACTGAAGCTTTCTTT
D gene: .
J gene: TRBJ1-1
V gene: TRBV6-5
clone size: .

CDR3 protein: CASEPGLGLYNSPLHF
CDR3 DNA: TGTGCATCGGAGCCCGGGTTAGGTCTGTATAATTCACCCCTCCACTTT
D gene: .
J gene: TRBJ1-6
V gene: TRBV30
clone size: .

CDR3 protein: CASSPGGSASYEQYF
CDR3 DNA: TGTGCCAGTAGTCCTGGAGGCAGCGCTTCCTACGAGCAGTACTTC
D gene: .
J gene: TRBJ2-7
V gene: TRBV19
clone size: .

CDR3 protein: CASSLGGVMNTEAFF
CDR3 DNA: TGCGCCAGCAGCTTAGGGGGGGTGATGAACACTGAAGCTTTCTTT
D gene: .
J gene: TRBJ1-1
V gene: TRBV5-1
clone size: .

CDR3 protein: CASSLRGLNNSPLHF
CDR3 DNA: TGTGCCAGCAGCTTGAGAGGTTTGAATAATTCACCCCTCCACTTT
D gene: .
J gene: TRBJ1-6
V gene: TRBV7-9
clone size: .

CDR3 protein: CASSSVALSNQPQHF
CDR3 DNA: TGTGCCAGCAGCTCCGTCGCGCTAAGCAATCAGCCCCAGCATTTT
D gene: .
J gene: TRBJ1-5
V gene: TRBV7-8
clone size: few

CDR3 protein: CASQQNRAPNQPQHF
CDR3 DNA: TGTGCCAGCCAACAAAACAGGGCCCCGAATCAGCCCCAGCATTTT
D gene: .
J gene: TRBJ1-5
V gene: TRBV19
clone size: .

CDR3 protein: CASSLRSGIDYGYTF
CDR3 DNA: TGTGCCAGCAGCCTAAGGTCGGGGATCGACTATGGCTACACCTTC
D gene: .
J gene: TRBJ1-2
V gene: TRBV9
clone size: .

CDR3 protein: CASSPSAPSSGNTIYF
CDR3 DNA: TGTGCCAGCTCACCATCCGCCCCGTCCTCTGGAAACACCATATATTTT
D gene: .
J gene: TRBJ1-3
V gene: TRBV18
clone size: .

CDR3 protein: CASSLASGAYEQYF
CDR3 DNA: TGTGCCAGCAGCTTAGCGTCCGGTGCCTACGAGCAGTACTTC
D gene: .
J gene: TRBJ2-7
V gene: TRBV7-8
clone size: .

CDR3 protein: CASSLEGSGNTIYF
CDR3 DNA: TGCGCCAGCAGCTTGGAGGGTTCCGGAAACACCATATATTTT
D gene: .
J gene: TRBJ1-3
V gene: TRBV5-1
clone size: .

CDR3 protein: CASSYRGGADTIYF
CDR3 DNA: TGTGCCAGCAGCTACCGAGGGGGAGCGGACACCATATATTTT
D gene: .
J gene: TRBJ1-3
V gene: TRBV5-6
clone size: .

CDR3 protein: CASLGPPGALRGTQYF
CDR3 DNA: TGTGCCAGCTTAGGGCCCCCCGGGGCCCTCCGGGGTACGCAGTATTTT
D gene: .
J gene: TRBJ2-3
V gene: TRBV2
clone size: .

CDR3 protein: CASSWRGALQETQYF
CDR3 DNA: TGTGCCAGCAGCTGGCGGGGGGCCCTCCAAGAGACCCAGTACTTC
D gene: TRBD2
J gene: TRBJ2-5
V gene: TRBV5-8
clone size: .

CDR3 protein: CASSSLLLPGQGNTEAFF
CDR3 DNA: TGTGCCAGCAGTTCGCTCCTTCTACCGGGACAGGGTAACACTGAAGCTTTCTTT
D gene: TRBD1
J gene: TRBJ1-1
V gene: TRBV27
clone size: .

CDR3 protein: CSARTYEAFF
CDR3 DNA: TGCAGTGCCAGGACATATGAAGCTTTCTTT
D gene: .
J gene: TRBJ1-1
V gene: TRBV20-1
clone size: .

CDR3 protein: CASSYGFGLRDEQYF
CDR3 DNA: TGTGCCAGCAGTTACGGGTTCGGGCTCAGGGACGAGCAGTACTTC
D gene: .
J gene: TRBJ2-7
V gene: TRBV6-5
clone size: .

CDR3 protein: CASRRQGRNSPLHF
CDR3 DNA: TGTGCCAGCAGACGACAGGGTCGGAATTCACCCCTCCACTTT
D gene: TRBD1
J gene: TRBJ1-6
V gene: TRBV6-5
clone size: .

CDR3 protein: CASSPQDRGNQPQHF
CDR3 DNA: TGTGCCAGCAGTCCCCAGGACAGGGGAAATCAGCCCCAGCATTTT
D gene: TRBD1
J gene: TRBJ1-5
V gene: TRBV6-6
clone size: .

CDR3 protein: CSASGYGYTF
CDR3 DNA: TGCAGTGCTAGTGGGTATGGCTACACCTTC
D gene: .
J gene: TRBJ1-2
V gene: TRBV20-1
clone size: .

CDR3 protein: CASSVLTGTGSSSGANVLTF
CDR3 DNA: TGTGCCAGCAGCGTCCTAACCGGGACAGGTAGCTCCTCTGGGGCCAACGTCCTGACTTTC
D gene: TRBD1
J gene: TRBJ2-6
V gene: TRBV9
clone size: .

CDR3 protein: CASSRGPDTQYF
CDR3 DNA: TGTGCCAGCTCTCGCGGCCCTGATACGCAGTATTTT
D gene: .
J gene: TRBJ2-3
V gene: TRBV18
clone size: .